This T cell receptor beta chain was captured in a study of cytomegalovirus exposure and HLA in healthy donors. Study at large: Genetic ancestry analysis placed around 76% of the 400 or so donors that were genotyped in the Caucasian-associated cluster. Study-wide points: Previous analysis showed most TCR beta V segments were productive about 87% or about 30% of the time. The authors enumerated under 200 TCR beta chains as linked to cytomegalovirus.

The PCR used 60 Vbeta and 13 Jbeta primers. The table came from immunoSEQ multiplex PCR; TCRdb's copy has only in-frame clones and leaves some out. This table has 150,000 or so clones, about two thirds appearing once. Germline V gene lookup returns CDR1 MNHEY and CDR2 SVGAGI. The ends were cut back, 8 bases at V and 2 bases at J, with 18 bases in the middle. The CDR3 is made up of 15 amino acids. Absent from the records is this donor's CMV serostatus. The sample holds a few counts of this clone. The target antigen is unknown. This TCR came from a human donor in good health. This chain joins TRBV6-5 and TRBJ1-1; D is possibly TRBD1 (5 bases). Sequencing used PBMCs. CDR3 protein: CASRARGIVNTEAFF. In DNA form, the CDR3 reads TGTGCCAGCCGGGCCCGGGGGATCGTTAACACTGAAGCTTTCTTT.